These 21 T cell receptor beta chains were all obtained from the same sample, sequenced in a study of blood T cell dynamics during melanoma immunotherapy. Indicated time point: week 3, after first cycle of checkpoint inhibitor. Sequencing used immunoSEQ multiplex PCR; TCRdb keeps in-frame clones, though not all of them. The sample contains approximately 28,000 clones, 65% to 85% of which appear only once. The source material was blood, sampled from a patient treated with checkpoint blockade. The receptors derive from a human donor with melanoma.

J is TRBJ1-1 and V is TRBV5-1; D is unclear. This CDR3 comprises 17 residues. V was shortened by 0 bases and J by 0 bases, with 15 bases between the two germline ends. The germline V gene has CDR1 SGHRS and CDR2 YFSETQ. In nucleotides, the CDR3 is TGCGCCAGCAGCTTGGGGACTGCCCCTACAATGAACACTGAAGCTTTCTTT. This encodes CASSLGTAPTMNTEAFF.

The gene calls are TRBV18 and TRBJ1-1; D is uncertain. Germline CDR1 KGHSH, CDR2 LQKENI. Trimming removed 2 bases at V and 0 bases at J, with 4 bases between. CDR3 size: 13 residues. This chain's CDR3 is CASSPDMNTEAFF. DNA for the CDR3: TGTGCCAGCTCACCAGATATGAACACTGAAGCTTTCTTT.

This chain uses TRBV29-1 with TRBJ2-7; 7 positions match TRBD1. Per the germline V gene, CDR1 is SQVTM and CDR2 is ANQGSEA. The length of the CDR3 is 13 residues. J was trimmed by 1 base and V by 4 bases; bases with no gene match: 4. The CDR3 here is CSVGGGGSYEQYF. Here the CDR3 DNA reads TGCAGCGTTGGAGGGGGCGGGTCCTACGAGCAGTACTTC.

V usage is TRBV7-2 and J usage is TRBJ2-7, with D perhaps TRBD2 (6 bases). The CDR3 has 17 residues. Germline lookup yields CDR1 SGHTA and CDR2 FQGNSA. Trimming cost V 0 bases and J 3 bases, with 18 bases left between them. CDR3 DNA sequence: TGTGCCAGCAGCTTAGCGGCTGTAGAGGACTATTACTACGAGCAGTACTTC. Protein sequence: CASSLAAVEDYYYEQYF.

CDR3 in DNA: TGTGCCAGCAGCCAAGGACTAGCGGGAACTTACGAGCAGTACTTC. Residues: CASSQGLAGTYEQYF. The V call is TRBV5-6, the J call TRBJ2-7; 12 nucleotides line up with TRBD2. Germline V gene data show CDR1 as SGHDT and CDR2 as YYEEEE. V was pared by 4 bases and J by 4 bases, with 6 bases of the junction left unmatched. This CDR3 spans 15 amino acids.

The genes are TRBV5-6 and TRBJ2-7; possible D gene TRBD1, 8 bases. Germline V gene lookup returns CDR1 SGHDT and CDR2 YYEEEE. V shed 0 bases and J shed 2 bases, with 12 bases lying between them. This CDR3 contains 15 residues. CDR3 sequence (DNA): TGTGCCAGCAGCTTGGACAGGGGGGGACCCTACGAGCAGTACTTC. This gives the protein CASSLDRGGPYEQYF.

The chain employs TRBV5-4 and TRBJ2-1; 8 bases are a match to TRBD2. The CDR3 consists of 19 residues. In germline, CDR1 is SGHNT, CDR2 YYREEE (reference sequence). V trimming: 4 bases; J trimming: 0 bases; junction bases outside the gene matches: 15. The CDR3 protein is CASSNKRTSRKSSYNEQFF. CDR3 DNA sequence: TGTGCCAGCAGCAATAAAAGGACTAGCAGGAAAAGCTCCTACAATGAGCAGTTCTTC.

The V call is TRBV7-9, the J call TRBJ2-4; 9 nucleotides align to TRBD1. V lost 1 base and J lost 1; bases outside the gene matches: 2. Germline assignment: CDR1 SEHNR and CDR2 FQNEAQ (reference sequence). CDR3 length: 16 amino acids. In DNA form, the CDR3 reads TGTGCCAGCAGCTTAGGGGACAGGGCGGCCAAAAACATTCAGTACTTC. Its protein product is CASSLGDRAAKNIQYF.

The CDR3 sequence is CAWGQTGEQYF. CDR3 DNA: TGTGCCTGGGGACAGACGGGCGAGCAGTACTTC. The V and J genes are TRBV30 and TRBJ2-7, with D maybe TRBD1 (6 bases). Germline V gene data show CDR1 as GTSNPN and CDR2 as SVGIG (reference sequence). This CDR3 comprises 11 residues. Between the trimmed V and J ends, which lost 5 bases and 6 bases, there was a span of 11 bases.

Concerning this clone itself: As the CDR3 is not closed by the conserved phenylalanine or tryptophan, this likely results from a read error. This sequence joins TRBV4-1 and TRBJ1-1; no clear D gene. The germline V and J ends were trimmed by 2 bases and 1 base, with 11 bases remaining between them. The CDR3 has 15 residues. Per germline, CDR1 MGHRA and CDR2 YSYEKL. The CDR3 nucleotides read TGCGCCAGCAGCCAACCCGGACTGGGGAACACTGAAGCTTTCTCT. It codes for CASSQPGLGNTEAFS.

This chain links TRBV6-6 with TRBJ2-1, with no clear D. Trimming cost V 4 bases and J 5 bases, with 3 bases left between them. The CDR3 is 11 amino acids. Germline V lookup: CDR1 MNHNY, CDR2 SVGAGI (reference sequence). CDR3 protein: CASSSNNEQFF. The DNA for the CDR3 is TGTGCCAGCAGTTCCAACAATGAGCAGTTCTTC.

The V and J genes are TRBV6-5 and TRBJ1-3; no firm D call. Germline CDR1 and CDR2: MNHEY and SVGAGI. V gave up 5 bases and J gave up 2 bases, with 13 bases separating them. There are 15 residues in the CDR3. CDR3 sequence: CASSQGRLPGNTIYF. The DNA of the CDR3 is TGTGCCAGCAGTCAAGGGCGTCTCCCTGGAAACACCATATATTTT.

The gene calls are TRBV5-4 and TRBJ2-5, with TRBD2 matching 7 bases. The V gene's germline CDR1 is SGHNT and CDR2 YYREEE (reference sequence). The CDR3 is 16 amino acids. The V segment lost 4 bases and the J segment 1 base; nucleotides outside the gene matches: 10. This chain's CDR3 is CASSRRSGEFQETQYF. In nucleotides, the CDR3 is TGTGCCAGCAGCCGGCGGAGCGGGGAGTTCCAAGAGACCCAGTACTTC.

The count of this clone is one. The chain links TRBV29-1 to TRBJ2-7; no firm D call. Germline CDR1 reads SQVTM; CDR2 reads ANQGSEA. This CDR3 comprises 11 residues. Trimming stripped 5 bases from V and 4 bases from J, with 9 bases between. The CDR3 reads CSVSDLYEQYF. In DNA, the CDR3 is TGCAGCGTTAGTGACCTTTACGAGCAGTACTTC.

In its sample, this clone was seen a few times. V is TRBV9 and J is TRBJ1-1; D remains unclear. Germline V CDR1 and CDR2: SGDLS, YYNGEE. The CDR3 consists of 12 residues. V gave up 5 bases and J gave up 12 bases, with 17 bases separating them. In nucleotides, the CDR3 is TGTGCCAGCAGTGTGGACCCCTCAACACCTTTCTTT. Protein product: CASSVDPSTPFF.

The gene calls are TRBV5-6 and TRBJ1-2; D ambiguous. Per the germline V gene, CDR1 is SGHDT and CDR2 is YYEEEE. The V and J ends lost 0 bases and 4 bases respectively, with 7 bases between them. This CDR3 has 13 amino acids. The CDR3 DNA follows: TGTGCCAGCAGCTTGGGGGGTGGCTATGGCTACACCTTC. Its protein is CASSLGGGYGYTF.

J is TRBJ2-3 and V is TRBV15, with D tentatively TRBD2 (5 bases). The V gene lost 5 bases and the J gene lost 1 base, with 16 bases spanning the gap. The germline V gene has CDR1 LNHNV and CDR2 YYDKDF (reference sequence). CDR3 length: 16 residues. CDR3 nucleotide sequence: TGTGCCACCAGCTTCAAGGGAGATCTCCGCACAGATACGCAGTATTTT. It yields the protein CATSFKGDLRTDTQYF.

The chain employs TRBV19 and TRBJ1-2; D unresolved. V lost 5 bases and J lost 2, with 15 bases in between. From germline, CDR1 is LNHDA and CDR2 SQIVND (reference sequence). This CDR3 comprises 15 residues. CDR3 sequence reads: CASSSTGLSNYGYTF. The CDR3 DNA is TGTGCCAGTAGTTCCACCGGGCTGTCGAACTATGGCTACACCTTC.

The rearrangement joins TRBV2 to TRBJ2-7; D is possibly TRBD1 (5 bases). The germline V and J ends were trimmed by 2 bases and 4 bases, with 12 bases remaining between them. The CDR3 sequence is 14 residues long. Per the germline V gene, CDR1 is SNHLY and CDR2 is FYNNEI. The CDR3 is CASSEQGPSYEQYF. CDR3 nucleotides: TGTGCCAGCAGTGAACAGGGCCCCTCGTACGAGCAGTACTTC.

The chain recombines TRBV6-6 with TRBJ2-2; 12 bases map to TRBD2. V was pared by 7 bases and J by 6 bases, with 9 bases of the junction left unmatched. The CDR3 extends over 16 amino acids. Germline V gives CDR1 MNHNY, CDR2 SVGAGI (reference sequence). CDR3: CASNRRLAGVPGELFF. DNA for the CDR3: TGTGCCAGCAATAGAAGACTAGCGGGAGTGCCCGGGGAGCTGTTTTTT.

The chain links TRBV29-1 to TRBJ2-1; 9 nucleotides line up with TRBD2. Germline V gene sequence: CDR1 SQVTM, CDR2 ANQGSEA. The trim removed 6 bases at V and 4 bases at J, leaving 10 bases unmatched. The CDR3 covers 15 residues. The CDR3 is CSVSGLAGVYNEQFF. DNA for the CDR3: TGCAGCGTCAGTGGATTAGCGGGAGTTTACAATGAGCAGTTCTTC.